The clone carrying this TCR beta chain was seen ten or more times. The antigen remains undetermined. These data belong to a study of T cells after posttransplantation cyclophosphamide. The study's findings and limits: Later blood repertoires were often dominated by clones from the donor CD8+ memory compartment.

The germline V gene has CDR1 SGHVS and CDR2 FQNEAQ. The CDR3 consists of 14 residues. The trim removed 5 bases at V and 5 bases at J, leaving 8 bases unmatched. Some clones are missing from TCRdb's copy, which holds only in-frame ones; the method was immunoSEQ multiplex PCR. The repertoire consists of some 43,000 clones, none detected only once. The source is a middle-aged man in good health, CMV-negative, and a related stem cell transplant donor. The sample was PBMCs. The rearrangement links TRBV7-8 to TRBJ2-5; the match to TRBD1 covers 7 bases. For the CDR3, the DNA is TGTGCCAGCAGCGGATACAGGGGAAGGGAGACCCAGTACTTC. This translates into CASSGYRGRETQYF.